Listed here is a single T cell receptor beta chain. TCRdb keeps only in-frame clones here, not all; method: immunoSEQ multiplex PCR. In the table there are tens of thousands of clones, 85% to 90% of which are singletons. These data belong to a study of chemoradiotherapy in HPV16-positive cancers. CDR1 and CDR2 (germline): SGHRS, YFSETQ. V shed 0 bases and J 7 bases; nucleotides not matched to a gene: 10. CDR3 length: 17 residues. The sequencing used blood, collected from a patient who underwent chemoradiotherapy. The chain combines TRBV5-1 with TRBJ2-1, with TRBD2 matching over 10 bases. The sequence was collected from a human donor with HPV-associated anogenital cancer. The CDR3 loop is CASSLVLAGAGGNEQFF. The CDR3 coding sequence is TGCGCCAGCAGCTTGGTGCTAGCGGGGGCAGGAGGGAATGAGCAGTTCTTC.